This record covers a single T cell receptor (beta chain). The antigen remains undetermined. This sample was taken from a study of immune cell composition in non-small cell lung cancer. Study overall: Tumours were mainly lung adenocarcinoma or squamous cell carcinoma.

The V and J ends lost 5 bases and 0 bases, in that order; junction bases with no gene match: 12. Germline V CDR1 and CDR2: SGHVS, FNYEAQ. The CDR3 is 17 amino acids. Whole-study results and caveats: Tumour-reactive clones were not shown to match dominant in vivo tumour clones. Roughly 80% of squamous and approximately 31% of adenocarcinoma cases had tumour-associated clones >0.5%.

The method was immunoSEQ multiplex PCR; TCRdb's version includes in-frame clones alone and lacks a portion of them. Among around 2,300 clones listed, around 75% were seen once. Specimen: lung tumor tissue. The sequence was obtained from a human donor with non-small cell lung cancer. The chain uses TRBV7-6 and TRBJ2-5, with 7 bases lining up with TRBD1. The CDR3 DNA reads as TGTGCCAGCAGCCTGGACAGGTTGGTCGCGTACCAAGAGACCCAGTACTTC. Residues: CASSLDRLVAYQETQYF.